Below are 14 T cell receptor beta chains sequenced from a single sample in a study of blood T cell repertoires in COVID-19. The data were produced by immunoSEQ multiplex PCR, yet TCRdb's version contains in-frame clones alone and is incomplete. The data show around 260,000 clones, more than 75% seen once. The sequencing sample was made of peripheral blood. Receptors originate from a man aged 40-50 years who had recovered from COVID-19.

The J gene is TRBJ2-1, the V gene TRBV14; D might be TRBD2 (5 bases). CDR3 length equals 14 residues. Looked up from germline, CDR1 is SGHDN and CDR2 is FVKESK. The ends were cut back, 4 bases at V and 15 bases at J, with 22 bases in the middle. CDR3 nucleotide sequence: TGTGCCAGCAGCCCGATCCCCGCCTCCGGGATTGTGTTCTTC. Translation: CASSPIPASGIVFF. The entire variable domain, with the rest obtained from reference TRBV14 and TRBJ2-1, is as follows: EAGVTQFPSHSVIEKGQTVTLRCDPISGHDNLYWYRRVMGKEIKFLLHFVKESKQDESGMPNNRFLAERTGGTYSTLKVQPAELEDSGVYFCASSPIPASGIVFFGPGTRLTVL.

This clone has only one observation. The chain couples TRBV10-1 to TRBJ2-1; no clear D gene. The ends were cut back, 6 bases at V and 3 bases at J, with 6 bases in the middle. CDR3 length: 12 amino acids. CDR1 is WNHNN and CDR2 is SYGVQD in the germline V gene (reference sequence). CDR3 in DNA: TGCGCCAGCAGGGCCCGCTACAATGAGCAGTTCTTC. It specifies CASRARYNEQFF.

J is TRBJ1-2 and V is TRBV18; 12 bases line up with TRBD1. The CDR3 totals 16 residues. CDR1 and CDR2 (germline): KGHSH, LQKENI. The trim removed 3 bases at V and 5 bases at J, leaving 7 bases unmatched. DNA of the CDR3: TGTGCCAGCTCACCCGGGACAGGGGGCGCCGGGTATGGCTACACCTTC. Amino acid sequence: CASSPGTGGAGYGYTF.

A note on this clone: The same CDR3 also results from other DNA sequences found in this sample. The chain is built from TRBV12-3 or TRBV12-4 and TRBJ2-5; D gene ambiguous. This CDR3 is 11 amino acids long. With 5 bases removed from V and 2 bases from J, the gap between germline ends came to 3 bases. The CDR3 protein is CASSLQETQYF. In nucleotides, the CDR3 is TGTGCCAGCAGTCTACAAGAGACCCAGTACTTC.

The chain links TRBV5-5 to TRBJ2-7; TRBD1 aligns across 7 bases. Germline assignment: CDR1 SGHKS and CDR2 YYEKEE (reference sequence). The junction had 5 bases not matched to a gene; V was cut back by 0 bases and J by 2 bases. CDR3 length equals 15 residues. This CDR3 is CASSLAGGPTYEQYF. CDR3 DNA sequence: TGTGCCAGCAGCTTGGCAGGGGGACCTACCTACGAGCAGTACTTC.

This chain joins TRBV10-3 and TRBJ2-2; 7 nucleotides agree with TRBD1. Germline-derived CDR1 and CDR2 are ENHRY and SYGVKD. The CDR3 extends over 17 amino acids. Germline trimming cut 4 bases from V and 2 bases from J; bases unmatched to any gene: 10. CDR3 protein: CAISGITGAINTGELFF. The CDR3 DNA follows: TGTGCCATCAGTGGGATCACAGGGGCGATTAACACCGGGGAGCTGTTTTTT.

This chain joins TRBV5-4 and TRBJ2-3; D remains ambiguous. V was clipped by 3 bases and J by 4 bases, with 15 bases between them. This CDR3 has 15 residues. The germline CDR1 and CDR2 sequences are SGHNT and YYREEE (reference sequence). The CDR3 DNA follows: TGTGCCAGCAGCTCTCAGGCCCGGTATTCAGATACGCAGTATTTT. This gives the protein CASSSQARYSDTQYF.

This chain connects TRBV5-1 to TRBJ1-2, with 11 bases lining up with TRBD1. The V segment lost 4 bases and the J segment 2 bases; nucleotides outside the gene matches: 7. In germline, CDR1 is SGHRS, CDR2 YFSETQ. The CDR3 is 16 residues long. DNA for the CDR3: TGCGCCAGCAGCCGCGAAGGGACAGGGGGAAACTATGGCTACACCTTC. This gives the protein CASSREGTGGNYGYTF. The variable domain in full, completed from reference TRBV5-1 and TRBJ1-2, reads KAGVTQTPRYLIKTRGQQVTLSCSPISGHRSVSWYQQTPGQGLQFLFEYFSETQRNKGNFPGRFSGRQFSNSRSEMNVSTLELGDSALYLCASSREGTGGNYGYTFGSGTRLTVV.

The V gene is TRBV7-9, the J gene TRBJ1-2, with D possibly TRBD1 on 5 matching bases. V was pared by 0 bases and J by 1 base, with 9 bases between. This CDR3 region has 15 residues. CDR1 is SEHNR, CDR2 FQNEAQ, per germline (reference sequence). The CDR3 region has the DNA TGTGCCAGCAGCTTAGCAGGGGCCAGTAACTATGGCTACACCTTC. Protein product: CASSLAGASNYGYTF.

This clone has a handful of counts. The chain is built from TRBV7-9 and TRBJ2-1; TRBD2 matches at 9 bases. The CDR3 spans 14 residues. V was clipped by 3 bases and J by 10 bases; unmatched bases: 7. Germline V gene sequence: CDR1 SEHNR, CDR2 FQNEAQ (reference sequence). CDR3 sequence reads: CASSFSSGEQEQFF. Here the CDR3 DNA reads TGTGCCAGCAGCTTCTCTAGCGGGGAGCAGGAGCAGTTCTTC.

V gene TRBV6-7 combines with J gene TRBJ2-2; a possible D gene is TRBD1 (5 bases). TRBV6-7 is an ORF for which the function is uncertain. V lost 0 bases and J lost 3, with 20 bases in between. This CDR3 region has 19 residues. CDR3 region: CASSYSESDTITDTGELFF. DNA of the CDR3: TGTGCCAGCAGTTACTCCGAATCGGACACGATTACCGACACCGGGGAGCTGTTTTTT.

This clone was found once. CDR3: CASSYSWGKSSYEQYF. The DNA for the CDR3 is TGTGCCAGCAGTTACTCGTGGGGCAAGTCCTCCTACGAGCAGTACTTC. The V call is TRBV6-5, the J call TRBJ2-7; perhaps TRBD1 as D (5 bases). CDR3 length equals 16 residues. In germline, CDR1 is MNHEY, CDR2 SVGAGI. Trimming cost V 0 bases and J 0 bases, with 12 bases left between them.

This sequence joins TRBV25-1 and TRBJ2-7, with a possible D match to TRBD2 (5 bases). V lost 4 bases and J lost 2, with 12 bases in between. This CDR3 has 14 amino acids. Per germline, CDR1 MGHDK and CDR2 SYGVNS. The CDR3 DNA follows: TGTGCCAGCAGTGGGACTGGAAGAACCTACGAGCAGTACTTC. The encoded protein is CASSGTGRTYEQYF.

The J gene is TRBJ2-1, the V gene TRBV19; TRBD2 matches 13 bases. V shed 11 bases and J 2 bases; nucleotides not matched to a gene: 3. Germline V gene sequence: CDR1 LNHDA, CDR2 SQIVND (reference sequence). This CDR3 region has 14 residues. CDR3: CASGTSGAYNEQFF. The CDR3 bases are TGTGCCTCCGGGACTAGCGGGGCCTACAATGAGCAGTTCTTC.